The text below deals with one TCR beta chain. The data stem from a study of T cell changes during pregnancy in multiple sclerosis. Produced via immunoSEQ multiplex PCR; TCRdb's table is partial and in-frame only. The sample contains about 89,000 clones, approximately 90% of which appear only once. The CDR3 runs 16 residues. V shed 5 bases and J 5 bases; nucleotides not matched to a gene: 10. Germline V CDR1 and CDR2: LNHDA, SQIVND (reference sequence). The V gene is TRBV19, the J gene TRBJ2-1; 9 nucleotides align to TRBD1. The source of this sequence is a female donor in good health, enrolled as a control in a pregnancy study. The sequenced sample was peripheral blood, obtained after pregnancy. This CDR3 is CASSSSGTGPDNEQFF. CDR3 in DNA: TGTGCCAGTAGTTCCTCCGGGACAGGGCCGGACAATGAGCAGTTCTTC.